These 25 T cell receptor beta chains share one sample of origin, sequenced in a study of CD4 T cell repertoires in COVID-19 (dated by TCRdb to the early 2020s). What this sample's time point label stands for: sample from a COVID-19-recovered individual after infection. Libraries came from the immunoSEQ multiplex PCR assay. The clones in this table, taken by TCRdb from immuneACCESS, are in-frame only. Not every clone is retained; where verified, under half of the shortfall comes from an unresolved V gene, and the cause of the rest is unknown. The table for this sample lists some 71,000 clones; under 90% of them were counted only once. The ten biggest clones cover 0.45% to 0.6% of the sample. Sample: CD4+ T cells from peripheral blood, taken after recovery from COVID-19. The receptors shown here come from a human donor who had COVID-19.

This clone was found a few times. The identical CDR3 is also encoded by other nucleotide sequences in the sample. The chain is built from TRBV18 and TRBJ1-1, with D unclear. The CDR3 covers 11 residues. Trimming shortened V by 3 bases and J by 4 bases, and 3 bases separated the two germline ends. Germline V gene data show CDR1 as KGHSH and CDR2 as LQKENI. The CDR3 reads CASSPGTEAFF. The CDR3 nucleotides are TGTGCCAGCTCACCCGGCACTGAAGCTTTCTTT.

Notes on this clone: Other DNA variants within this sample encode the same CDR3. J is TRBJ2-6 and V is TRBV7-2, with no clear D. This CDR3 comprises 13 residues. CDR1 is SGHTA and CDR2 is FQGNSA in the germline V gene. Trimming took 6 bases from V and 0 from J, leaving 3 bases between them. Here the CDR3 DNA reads TGTGCCAGCAGGGACTCTGGGGCCAACGTCCTGACTTTC. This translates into CASRDSGANVLTF.

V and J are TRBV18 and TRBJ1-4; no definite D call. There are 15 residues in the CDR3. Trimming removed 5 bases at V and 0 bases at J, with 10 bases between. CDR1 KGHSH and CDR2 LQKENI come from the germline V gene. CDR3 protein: CASSRLIATNEKLFF. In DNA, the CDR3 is TGTGCCAGCTCAAGGCTTATCGCAACTAATGAAAAACTGTTTTTT.

The CDR3 loop reads CASSKAGGKNEQFF. DNA of the CDR3: TGTGCCAGCAGTAAGGCAGGTGGGAAAAATGAGCAGTTCTTC. The chain employs TRBV6-5 and TRBJ2-1; no definite D call. In germline, CDR1 is MNHEY, CDR2 SVGAGI. CDR3 size: 14 residues. V dropped 5 bases and J dropped 7 bases, with 15 bases sitting between them.

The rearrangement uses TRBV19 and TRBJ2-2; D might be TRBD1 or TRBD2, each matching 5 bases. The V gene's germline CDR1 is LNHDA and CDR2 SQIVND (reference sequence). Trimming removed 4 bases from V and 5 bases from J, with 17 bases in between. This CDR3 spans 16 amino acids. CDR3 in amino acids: CASSNGATRGTGELFF. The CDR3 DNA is TGTGCCAGTAGTAACGGGGCCACTAGAGGGACCGGGGAGCTGTTTTTT.

In nucleotides, the CDR3 is TGTGCCAGCAGTGATCGGACAGGGGATGACAATGAGCAGTTCTTC. Protein product: CASSDRTGDDNEQFF. This chain joins TRBV2 and TRBJ2-1; 9 nucleotides agree with TRBD1. CDR1 and CDR2 from the germline V gene are SNHLY and FYNNEI. J was trimmed by 5 bases and V by 3 bases; bases with no gene match: 5. The CDR3 sequence is 15 residues long.

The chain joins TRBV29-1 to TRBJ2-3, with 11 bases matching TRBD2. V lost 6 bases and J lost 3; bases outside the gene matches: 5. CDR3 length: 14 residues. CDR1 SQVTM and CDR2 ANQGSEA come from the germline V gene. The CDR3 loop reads CSVDSGGVTDTQYF. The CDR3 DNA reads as TGCAGCGTCGATAGCGGGGGGGTAACAGATACGCAGTATTTT.

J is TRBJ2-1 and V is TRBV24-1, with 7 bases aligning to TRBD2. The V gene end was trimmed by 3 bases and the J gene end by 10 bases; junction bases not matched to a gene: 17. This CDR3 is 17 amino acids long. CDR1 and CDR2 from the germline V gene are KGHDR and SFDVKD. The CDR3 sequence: CATSDAPGAGEGGEQFF. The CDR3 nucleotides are TGTGCCACCAGTGATGCTCCCGGGGCGGGAGAAGGAGGGGAGCAGTTCTTC.

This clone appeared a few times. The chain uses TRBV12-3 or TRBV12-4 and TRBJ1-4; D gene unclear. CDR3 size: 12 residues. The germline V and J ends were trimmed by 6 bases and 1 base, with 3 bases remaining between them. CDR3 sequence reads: CASRQTNEKLFF. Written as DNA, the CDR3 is TGTGCCAGCAGGCAAACTAATGAAAAACTGTTTTTT.

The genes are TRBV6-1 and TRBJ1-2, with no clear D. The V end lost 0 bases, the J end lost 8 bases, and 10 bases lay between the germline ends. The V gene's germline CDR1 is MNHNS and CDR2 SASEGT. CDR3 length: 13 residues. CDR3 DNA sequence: TGTGCCAGCAGTGAAGCGTGGCAAAACGGCTACACCTTC. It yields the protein CASSEAWQNGYTF.

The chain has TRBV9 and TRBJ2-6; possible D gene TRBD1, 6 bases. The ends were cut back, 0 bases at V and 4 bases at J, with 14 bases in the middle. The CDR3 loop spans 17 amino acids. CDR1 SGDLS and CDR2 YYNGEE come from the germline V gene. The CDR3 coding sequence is TGTGCCAGCAGCGTAGGTCAGGGGCTTGCAGGGGCCAACGTCCTGACTTTC. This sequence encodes CASSVGQGLAGANVLTF.

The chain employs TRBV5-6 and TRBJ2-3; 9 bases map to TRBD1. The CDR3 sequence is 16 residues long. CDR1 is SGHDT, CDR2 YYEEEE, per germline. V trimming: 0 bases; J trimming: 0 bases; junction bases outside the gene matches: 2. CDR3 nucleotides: TGTGCCAGCAGCTTGGGGACAGGGGCTAGCACAGATACGCAGTATTTT. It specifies CASSLGTGASTDTQYF.

This chain's CDR3 is CASSLVSGGTYEQYF. CDR3 sequence (DNA): TGTGCCAGCAGCTTAGTCAGCGGGGGCACCTACGAGCAGTACTTC. This chain joins TRBV11-2 and TRBJ2-7; TRBD2 agrees at 8 bases. Germline V CDR1 and CDR2: SGHAT, FQNNGV. J gave up 2 bases and V 1 base, and 4 bases lay outside the gene matches. The CDR3 loop spans 15 amino acids. Together with reference TRBV11-2 and TRBJ2-7, the CDR3 gives the full variable domain: EAGVAQSPRYKIIEKRQSVAFWCNPISGHATLYWYQQILGQGPKLLIQFQNNGVVDDSQLPKDRFSAERLKGVDSTLKIQPAKLEDSAVYLCASSLVSGGTYEQYFGPGTRLTVT.

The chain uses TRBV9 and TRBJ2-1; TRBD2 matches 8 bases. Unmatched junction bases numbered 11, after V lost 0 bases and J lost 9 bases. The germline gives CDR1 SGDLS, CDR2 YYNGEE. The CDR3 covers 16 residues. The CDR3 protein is CASSVAVLRGGGEQFF. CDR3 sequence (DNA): TGTGCCAGCAGCGTAGCCGTCTTACGGGGGGGAGGTGAGCAGTTCTTC.

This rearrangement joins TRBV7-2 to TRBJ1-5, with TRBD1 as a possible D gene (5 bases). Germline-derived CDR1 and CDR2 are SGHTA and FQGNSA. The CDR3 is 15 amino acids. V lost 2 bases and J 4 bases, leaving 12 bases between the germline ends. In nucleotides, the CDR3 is TGTGCCAGCAGCTTACGGAGGGGCAGTAATCAGCCCCAGCATTTT. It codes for CASSLRRGSNQPQHF.

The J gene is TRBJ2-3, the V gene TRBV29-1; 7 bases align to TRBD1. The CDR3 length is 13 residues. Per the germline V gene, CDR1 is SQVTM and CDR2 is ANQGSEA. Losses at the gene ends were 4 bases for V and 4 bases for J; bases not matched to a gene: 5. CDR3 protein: CSVGAGGADTQYF. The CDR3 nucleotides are TGCAGCGTTGGAGCAGGGGGTGCAGATACGCAGTATTTT.

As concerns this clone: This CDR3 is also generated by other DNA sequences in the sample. The CDR3 DNA reads as TGTGCCAGCAGTGAAGATCGACCCTATGGCTACACCTTC. Protein: CASSEDRPYGYTF. The genes are TRBV6-1 and TRBJ1-2, with D hard to call. Trimming took off 1 base at V and 4 bases at J, with 7 bases between the two ends. CDR3 length: 13 amino acids. Germline V lookup: CDR1 MNHNS, CDR2 SASEGT.

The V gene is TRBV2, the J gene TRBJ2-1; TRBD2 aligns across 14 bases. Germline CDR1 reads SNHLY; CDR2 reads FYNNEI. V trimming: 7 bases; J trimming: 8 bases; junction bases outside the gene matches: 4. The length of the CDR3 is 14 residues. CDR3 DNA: TGTGCCAGCACCGGACTAGCGGGGGGCCATGAGCAGTTCTTC. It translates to CASTGLAGGHEQFF.

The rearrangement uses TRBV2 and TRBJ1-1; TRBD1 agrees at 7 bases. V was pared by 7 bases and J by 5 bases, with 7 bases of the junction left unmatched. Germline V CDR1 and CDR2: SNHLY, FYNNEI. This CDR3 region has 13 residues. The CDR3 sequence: CASKPSRGTEAFF. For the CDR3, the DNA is TGTGCCAGCAAGCCCTCCAGGGGGACTGAAGCTTTCTTT.

This CDR3 reads CASSPLTSGRGLNEQFF. The CDR3 DNA is TGTGCCAGCAGCCCGCTGACTAGCGGGAGGGGTTTAAATGAGCAGTTCTTC. The chain has TRBV3-1 (or the pseudogene TRBV3-2) and TRBJ2-1; 14 bases align to TRBD2. CDR1 and CDR2 (germline): LGHDT, YNNKEL (reference sequence). V shed 4 bases, J shed 7 bases, and the junction held 9 bases outside the gene matches. The CDR3 runs to 17 residues.

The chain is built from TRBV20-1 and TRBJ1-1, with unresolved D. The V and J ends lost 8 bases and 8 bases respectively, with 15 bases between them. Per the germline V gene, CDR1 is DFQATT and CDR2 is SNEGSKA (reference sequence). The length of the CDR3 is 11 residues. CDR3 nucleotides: TGCAGTACCGCAGCGGCCGAGGAAGCTTTCTTT. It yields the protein CSTAAAEEAFF.

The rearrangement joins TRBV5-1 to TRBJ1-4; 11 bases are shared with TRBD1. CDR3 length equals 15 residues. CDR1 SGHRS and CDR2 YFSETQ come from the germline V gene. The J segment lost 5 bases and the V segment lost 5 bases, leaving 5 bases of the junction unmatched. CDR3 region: CASSYGTGGNEKLFF. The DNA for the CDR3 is TGCGCCAGCAGTTACGGGACAGGGGGAAATGAAAAACTGTTTTTT.

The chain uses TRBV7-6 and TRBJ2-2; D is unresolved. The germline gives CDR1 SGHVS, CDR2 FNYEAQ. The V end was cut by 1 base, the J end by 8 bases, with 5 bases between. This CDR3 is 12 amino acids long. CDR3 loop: CASSLGLGELFF. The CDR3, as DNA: TGTGCCAGCAGCTTAGGGCTGGGGGAGCTGTTTTTT.

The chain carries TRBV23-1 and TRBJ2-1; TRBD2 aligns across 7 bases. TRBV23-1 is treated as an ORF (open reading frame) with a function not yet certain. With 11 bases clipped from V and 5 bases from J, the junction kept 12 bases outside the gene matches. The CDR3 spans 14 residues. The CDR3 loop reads CAGFIAGLHNEQFF. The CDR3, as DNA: TGCGCCGGGTTCATAGCGGGTCTACACAATGAGCAGTTCTTC.

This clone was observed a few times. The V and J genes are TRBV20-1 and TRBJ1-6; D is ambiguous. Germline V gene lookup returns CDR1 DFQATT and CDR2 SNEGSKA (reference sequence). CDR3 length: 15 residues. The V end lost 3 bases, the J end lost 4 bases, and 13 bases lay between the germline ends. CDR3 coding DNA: TGCAGTGCTAGTAACGACAATTCATATAATTCACCCCTCCACTTT. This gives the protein CSASNDNSYNSPLHF.